The clone carrying this T cell receptor beta chain was counted only a few times. Its matching antigen is unknown. Trimming took 5 bases from V and 10 from J, leaving 17 bases between them. The CDR3 has 14 amino acids. From germline, CDR1 is LNHDA and CDR2 SQIVND (reference sequence). The PCR contained 60 Vbeta and 13 Jbeta primers. Sequencing used immunoSEQ multiplex PCR; TCRdb keeps in-frame clones, though not all of them. Seen here are approximately 70,000 clones, around 74% observed once, and the top ten hold about 20%. The sample belongs to a study of cytomegalovirus exposure and HLA in healthy donors. Study conclusions and caveats: It was confirmed in vitro that a few of the CMV-associated chains were specific for CMV antigens. Later, an analysis showed that TCR beta chains associated with HLA were more clonally expanded than others that were equally common.

Sequencing was carried out using PBMCs. This TCR came from a woman aged 30 to 39 in good health and CMV-seropositive. V and J are TRBV19 and TRBJ1-4; D may be TRBD1 (5 bases). The CDR3 coding sequence is TGTGCCAGTAGTCGGGACGTCGGCGGGGCAAAACTGTTTTTT. Its protein is CASSRDVGGAKLFF.